This TCR beta chain was sequenced during a study of blood T cell repertoires in COVID-19. Study-wide context: Specimens from acute and convalescent COVID-19 originated in the United States, Italy and Spain. In each case, the material was cDNA or gDNA derived from T cells, B-cell-depleted T cells, or PBMCs.

This clone has only a few counts. Germline V gene lookup returns CDR1 SGHAT and CDR2 FQNNGV. The CDR3 runs 15 residues. V was clipped by 4 bases and J by 0 bases, with 13 bases between them. In the authors' methods: It was from reference gene primer amplification that nucleated cell counts were estimated. Libraries were prepared by immunoSEQ multiplex PCR; TCRdb keeps only in-frame clonotypes and omits some of them. The V and J calls and clone size were taken over from that table, and D and trimming were inferred from the DNA. The sample shows about 120,000 clones, 75% to 80% of them seen only once. Sequenced sample: peripheral blood. This chain joins TRBV11-2 and TRBJ2-7, with D tentatively TRBD2 (5 bases). This sequence was found in an elderly woman with active or convalescent COVID-19. In DNA, the CDR3 is TGTGCCAGCAGCTCCCTTGCGGGCCACTCCTACGAGCAGTACTTC. Its translation is CASSSLAGHSYEQYF.